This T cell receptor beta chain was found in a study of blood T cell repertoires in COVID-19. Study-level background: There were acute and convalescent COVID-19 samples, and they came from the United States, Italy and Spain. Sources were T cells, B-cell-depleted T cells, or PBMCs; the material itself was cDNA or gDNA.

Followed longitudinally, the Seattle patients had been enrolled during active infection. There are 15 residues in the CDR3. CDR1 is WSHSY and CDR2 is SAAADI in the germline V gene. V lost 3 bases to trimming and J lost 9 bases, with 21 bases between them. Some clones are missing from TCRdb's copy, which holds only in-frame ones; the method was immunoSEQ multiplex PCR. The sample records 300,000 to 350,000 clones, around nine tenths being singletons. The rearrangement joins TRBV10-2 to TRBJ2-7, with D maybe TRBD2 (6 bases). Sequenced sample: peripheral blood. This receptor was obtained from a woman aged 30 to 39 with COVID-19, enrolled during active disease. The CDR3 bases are TGCGCCAGCAGTGACCCCGGAGGGGCTGCCGCTTGGCAGTACTTC. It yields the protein CASSDPGGAAAWQYF.